The 15 T cell receptor beta chains presented below share a single source sample, sequenced in a study of cytomegalovirus exposure and HLA in healthy donors. Amplification used 60 Vbeta primers and 13 Jbeta primers. Sequencing was performed with immunoSEQ multiplex PCR; in TCRdb, only in-frame clones are kept and a portion is missing. Of fewer than 200,000 clones in the sample, approximately 82% were seen once. The sequenced material came from PBMCs. The source is a man aged 40-50 years in good health and CMV-seropositive.

In its sample, this clone was seen once. The J gene is TRBJ1-4, the V gene TRBV6-6; 11 nucleotides align to TRBD1. In germline, CDR1 is MNHNY, CDR2 SVGAGI (reference sequence). The length of the CDR3 is 14 residues. Germline trimming cut 2 bases from V and 7 bases from J; bases unmatched to any gene: 0. In DNA form, the CDR3 reads TGTGCCAGCAGTTACGGGACAGGGGGTGAAAAACTGTTTTTT. This codes for CASSYGTGGEKLFF.

In its sample, this clone was seen a few times. This chain uses TRBV28 with TRBJ2-3, with 8 bases identical to TRBD1. Trimming cost V 5 bases and J 1 base; bases outside gene matches: 2. The CDR3 consists of 14 residues. CDR1 is MDHEN, CDR2 SYDVKM, per germline. In DNA form, the CDR3 reads TGTGCCAGCAGTCAGACAGGGGGCACAGATACGCAGTATTTT. The encoded protein is CASSQTGGTDTQYF.

The sample holds one count of this clone. The chain couples TRBV5-4 to TRBJ2-5, with 7 positions matching TRBD1. With the DNA end fitting TRBJ2-7 better, the J assignment may be wrong. The germline gives CDR1 SGHNT, CDR2 YYREEE (reference sequence). The length of the CDR3 is 12 residues. CDR3 in amino acids: CASSFTGAEQYF. The CDR3 nucleotides are TGTGCCAGCAGCTTTACAGGGGCCGAGCAGTACTTC.

This chain connects TRBV9 to TRBJ1-2, with no clear D. Germline-derived CDR1 and CDR2 are SGDLS and YYNGEE. Trimming cost V 0 bases and J 8 bases, with 17 bases left between them. The CDR3 consists of 15 residues. The CDR3 coding sequence is TGTGCCAGCAGCGTAGCTGGCGGCCGCGCGGAAGGCTACACCTTC. Its protein is CASSVAGGRAEGYTF.

The rearrangement uses TRBV11-2 and TRBJ2-2; TRBD1 might be the D (6 bases). CDR3 length equals 15 residues. Germline CDR1 and CDR2: SGHAT and FQNNGV. V was clipped by 1 base and J by 6 bases, with 12 bases between them. Here the CDR3 reads CASSLGTVRSGELFF. In nucleotides, the CDR3 is TGTGCCAGCAGCTTAGGGACAGTACGTTCCGGGGAGCTGTTTTTT.

This chain joins TRBV7-9 and TRBJ2-5; 7 nucleotides align to TRBD1. CDR1 and CDR2 from the germline V gene are SEHNR and FQNEAQ (reference sequence). The CDR3 contains 15 residues. With V trimmed by 5 bases and J by 2 bases, 8 bases remained unmatched. CDR3 DNA sequence: TGTGCCAGCAGCCGACTTGGGGGACAGCAAGAGACCCAGTACTTC. It translates to CASSRLGGQQETQYF.

The V and J genes are TRBV10-3 and TRBJ1-2, with 7 bases identical to TRBD1. The CDR3 consists of 13 residues. Germline values: CDR1 ENHRY, CDR2 SYGVKD. J was trimmed by 2 bases and V by 6 bases; bases with no gene match: 3. The CDR3 DNA sequence: TGTGCCATCAGCGAGGGACAGAACTATGGCTACACCTTC. This sequence encodes CAISEGQNYGYTF.

The chain joins TRBV5-5 to TRBJ1-5, with TRBD1 matching over 7 bases. Trimming at V came to 0 bases and at J to 3 bases, leaving 12 bases not matched to a gene. CDR1 is SGHKS and CDR2 is YYEKEE in the germline V gene (reference sequence). There are 18 residues in the CDR3. CDR3 loop: CASSLGMRQGGSNQPQHF. The CDR3 bases are TGTGCCAGCAGCTTGGGAATGAGGCAGGGGGGATCCAATCAGCCCCAGCATTTT.

This chain connects TRBV5-1 to TRBJ1-2; perhaps TRBD1 as D (5 bases). V lost 4 bases and J lost 2, with 12 bases in between. The CDR3 is made up of 14 amino acids. Germline lookup yields CDR1 SGHRS and CDR2 YFSETQ. The CDR3 DNA sequence: TGCGCCAGCAGCAGGGAGGGGTCCAACTATGGCTACACCTTC. Protein sequence: CASSREGSNYGYTF.

Worth noting for this clone: A junction end diverges from the germline sequence, so it may reflect a read error. The genes are TRBV7-9 and TRBJ2-3; maybe TRBD1 (6 bases). Germline CDR1 reads SEHNR; CDR2 reads FQNEAQ (reference sequence). The CDR3 sequence is 16 residues long. The CDR3 spells CSSSLNRAVSTDTQYF. The CDR3 DNA reads as TGTTCCAGCAGCTTAAACAGGGCAGTTAGCACAGATACGCAGTATTTT.

The V gene is TRBV11-2, the J gene TRBJ2-2, with D hard to call. Deletions cut 5 bases from V and 7 bases from J, with 11 bases between. Germline CDR1 SGHAT, CDR2 FQNNGV. This CDR3 has 13 amino acids. The CDR3 reads CASSPNRVGELFF. CDR3 sequence (DNA): TGTGCCAGCAGCCCGAATCGAGTCGGGGAGCTGTTTTTT.

The chain carries TRBV2 and TRBJ1-1, with D tentatively TRBD1 (5 bases). Trimming removed 5 bases at V and 3 bases at J, with 10 bases between. The CDR3 is made up of 13 amino acids. Germline V gives CDR1 SNHLY, CDR2 FYNNEI. The CDR3 sequence is CASSIRGDTEAFF. The DNA of the CDR3 is TGTGCCAGCAGTATAAGGGGTGACACTGAAGCTTTCTTT. The complete variable domain, with remaining parts taken from reference TRBV2 and TRBJ1-1, reads EPEVTQTPSHQVTQMGQEVILRCVPISNHLYFYWYRQILGQKVEFLVSFYNNEISEKSEIFDDQFSVERPDGSNFTLKIRSTKLEDSAMYFCASSIRGDTEAFFGQGTRLTVV.

This sequence joins TRBV11-2 and TRBJ1-1; the D is unclear. Trimming removed 7 bases at V and 7 bases at J, with 19 bases between. There are 14 residues in the CDR3. From germline, CDR1 is SGHAT and CDR2 FQNNGV. Here the CDR3 DNA reads TGTGCCAGCACCGAGGTAGTGGTGGAAAATGAAGCTTTCTTT. Amino acid sequence: CASTEVVVENEAFF.

This chain joins TRBV2 and TRBJ2-1; 7 bases map to TRBD2. With V trimmed by 7 bases and J by 2 bases, 8 bases remained unmatched. CDR3 size: 15 residues. Germline values: CDR1 SNHLY, CDR2 FYNNEI. The CDR3 loop reads CASKGGSFTYNEQFF. In nucleotides, the CDR3 is TGTGCCAGCAAGGGCGGGAGTTTTACCTACAATGAGCAGTTCTTC.

The chain employs TRBV10-3 and TRBJ2-7, with D maybe TRBD2 (5 bases). The CDR3 has 15 amino acids. The germline V gene encodes CDR1 ENHRY and CDR2 SYGVKD. The ends were cut back, 4 bases at V and 0 bases at J, with 13 bases in the middle. The CDR3 here is CAISATISASYEQYF. CDR3 sequence (DNA): TGTGCCATCAGTGCCACCATTAGCGCCTCCTACGAGCAGTACTTC.